This T cell receptor (beta chain) is from a study of blood T cell repertoires in COVID-19. Across the study: Sites across the United States, Italy and Spain contributed samples from acute and convalescent COVID-19. PBMCs, B-cell-depleted T cells, or T cells were the source of the cDNA or gDNA that made up the material.

This table comes from immunoSEQ multiplex PCR, and its TCRdb copy is limited to in-frame clones, with some not included. This table has some 75,000 clones, around 88% appearing once. V dropped 5 bases and J dropped 4 bases, with 7 bases sitting between them. CDR1 is DFQATT and CDR2 is SNEGSKA in the germline V gene (reference sequence). The CDR3 covers 11 residues. The sample consisted of peripheral blood. V and J are TRBV20-1 and TRBJ2-3; no clear D. The TCR sequence derives from a man aged 60-69 years with acute or convalescent COVID-19. The CDR3 coding sequence is TGCAGTGCTCTTCGTTCAGATACGCAGTATTTT. Translating gives CSALRSDTQYF.